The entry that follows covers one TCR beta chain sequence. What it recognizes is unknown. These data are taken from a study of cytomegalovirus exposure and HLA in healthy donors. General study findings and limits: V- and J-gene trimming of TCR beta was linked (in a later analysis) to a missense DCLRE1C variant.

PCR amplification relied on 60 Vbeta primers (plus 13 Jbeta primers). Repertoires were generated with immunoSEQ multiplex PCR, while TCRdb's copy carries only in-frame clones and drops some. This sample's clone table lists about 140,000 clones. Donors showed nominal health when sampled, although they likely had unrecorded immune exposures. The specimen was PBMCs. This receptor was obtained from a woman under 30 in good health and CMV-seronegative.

The chain's CDR3 is CASSESHGGNEQFF. Written as DNA, the CDR3 is TGCGCCAGCAGTGAGTCTCATGGGGGGAATGAGCAGTTCTTC. This chain uses TRBV10-1 with TRBJ2-1; D is possibly TRBD2 (6 bases). CDR1 is WNHNN, CDR2 SYGVQD, per germline (reference sequence). Trimming cost V 0 bases and J 7 bases, with 10 bases left between them. CDR3 length: 14 residues.